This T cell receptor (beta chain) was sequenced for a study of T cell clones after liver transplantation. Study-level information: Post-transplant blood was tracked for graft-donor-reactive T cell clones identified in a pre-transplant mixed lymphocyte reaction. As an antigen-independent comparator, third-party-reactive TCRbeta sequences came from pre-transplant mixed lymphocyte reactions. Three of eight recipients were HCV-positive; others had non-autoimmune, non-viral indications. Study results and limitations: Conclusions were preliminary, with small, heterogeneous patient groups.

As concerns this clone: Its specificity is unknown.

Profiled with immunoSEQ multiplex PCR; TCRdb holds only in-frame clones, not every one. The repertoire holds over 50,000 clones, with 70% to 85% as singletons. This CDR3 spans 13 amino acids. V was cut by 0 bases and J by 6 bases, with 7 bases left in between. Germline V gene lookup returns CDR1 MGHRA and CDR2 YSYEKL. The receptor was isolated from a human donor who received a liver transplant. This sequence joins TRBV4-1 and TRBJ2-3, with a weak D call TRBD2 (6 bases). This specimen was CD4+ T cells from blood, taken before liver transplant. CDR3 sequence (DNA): TGCGCCAGCAGCCAAGACCGGGGGGATACGCAGTATTTT. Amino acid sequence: CASSQDRGDTQYF.